This TCR beta chain was documented in a study of T cell repertoires in cytomegalovirus infection. Study-wide results and caveats: The ex vivo response was dominated by HLA-C-restricted CMV-specific TCR beta clonotypes.

TCRdb recomputed calls from the reads with MiXCR, one row per CDR3 protein. The profile covers roughly 730,000 distinct CDR3 sequences, with approximately 33% appearing a single time and over 15% taken by the ten largest. This CDR3 contains 15 residues. With 1 base clipped from V and 8 bases from J, the junction kept 6 bases outside the gene matches. A remark on this clonotype: The antigen remains unidentified.

The input for sequencing was cultured PBMCs, taken from culture after CMV antigen stimulation. The rearrangement uses TRBV12-3 or TRBV12-4 and TRBJ2-1, with TRBD2 matching 9 bases. This TCR was recovered from a human donor in good health (CMV status not recorded). Some clones in this sample may be carry-over from other donors' samples. CDR3 in DNA: TGTGCCAGCAGTTTAGGGCTAGCGGGAAGGTATGAGCAGTTCTTC. This encodes CASSLGLAGRYEQFF.